This TCR beta chain was documented in a study of PD-1 blockade in mismatch repair-deficient tumors. Study findings and constraints: Rapid post-treatment expansion, then contraction, generally preceding radiologic response, marked tumor-resident clones.

The CDR3 loop spans 14 amino acids. V dropped 8 bases and J dropped 0; count of bases not matched to a gene: 7. Germline-derived CDR1 and CDR2 are SGHVS and FQNEAQ. TCRdb's table, derived via immunoSEQ multiplex PCR, lists solely in-frame clones and lacks some. The sample holds some 120,000 clones, 88% seen once. All patients were mismatch repair deficient, assessed by either PCR or immunohistochemistry. TCR sequencing covered three patients who responded to pembrolizumab. In regard to this clone: Its specificity is unknown.

The sequenced sample was peripheral blood, obtained approximately 71 weeks after starting pembrolizumab. This sequence joins TRBV7-8 and TRBJ2-7; 7 positions agree with TRBD2. This receptor was obtained from an adult with mismatch repair-deficient cancer. The CDR3 DNA is TGTGCCAGCCGTCTCCAGCGGGGCTCCTACGAGCAGTACTTC. Its translation: CASRLQRGSYEQYF. Combining the CDR3 with reference TRBV7-8 and TRBJ2-7 gives the whole variable domain GAGVSQSPRYKVAKRGQDVALRCDPISGHVSLFWYQQALGQGPEFLTYFQNEAQLDKSGLPSDRFFAERPEGSVSTLKIQRTQQEDSAVYLCASRLQRGSYEQYFGPGTRLTVT.